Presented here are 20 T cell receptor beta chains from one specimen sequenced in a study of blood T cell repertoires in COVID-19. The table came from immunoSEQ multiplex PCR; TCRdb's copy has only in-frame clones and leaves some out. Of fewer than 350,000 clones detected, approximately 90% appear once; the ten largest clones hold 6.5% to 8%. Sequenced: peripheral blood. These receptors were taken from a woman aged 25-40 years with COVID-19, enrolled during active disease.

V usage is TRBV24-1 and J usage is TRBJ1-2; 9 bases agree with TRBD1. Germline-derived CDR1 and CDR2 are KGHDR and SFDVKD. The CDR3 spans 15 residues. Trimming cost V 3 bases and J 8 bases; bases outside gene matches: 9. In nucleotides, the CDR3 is TGTGCCACCAGTGATGCGGGGACAGGGATCGAAGGCTACACCTTC. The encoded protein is CATSDAGTGIEGYTF.

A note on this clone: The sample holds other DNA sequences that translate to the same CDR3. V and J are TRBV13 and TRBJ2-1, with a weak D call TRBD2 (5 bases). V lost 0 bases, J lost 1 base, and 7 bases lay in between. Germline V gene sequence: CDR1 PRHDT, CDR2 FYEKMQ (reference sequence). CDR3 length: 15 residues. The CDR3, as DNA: TGTGCCAGCAGCTTAGGTGGGAGTTCCTACAATGAGCAGTTCTTC. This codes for CASSLGGSSYNEQFF.

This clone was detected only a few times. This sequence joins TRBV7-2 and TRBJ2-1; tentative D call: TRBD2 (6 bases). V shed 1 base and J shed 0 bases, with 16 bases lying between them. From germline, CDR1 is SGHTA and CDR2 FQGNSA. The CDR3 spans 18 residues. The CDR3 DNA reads TGTGCCAGCAGCTTAGGCCCTCCGGGACTGAGCTCCTACAATGAGCAGTTCTTC. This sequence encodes CASSLGPPGLSSYNEQFF. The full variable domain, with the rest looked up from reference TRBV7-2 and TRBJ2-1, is GAGVSQSPSNKVTEKGKDVELRCDPISGHTALYWYRQSLGQGLEFLIYFQGNSAPDKSGLPSDRFSAERTGGSVSTLTIQRTQQEDSAVYLCASSLGPPGLSSYNEQFFGPGTRLTVL.

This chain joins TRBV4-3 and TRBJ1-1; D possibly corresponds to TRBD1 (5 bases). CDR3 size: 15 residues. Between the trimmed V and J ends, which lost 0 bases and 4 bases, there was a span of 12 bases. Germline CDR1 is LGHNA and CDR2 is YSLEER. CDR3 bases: TGCGCCAGCAGCCAAGATTCCCAGGGATTCACTGAAGCTTTCTTT. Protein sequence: CASSQDSQGFTEAFF.

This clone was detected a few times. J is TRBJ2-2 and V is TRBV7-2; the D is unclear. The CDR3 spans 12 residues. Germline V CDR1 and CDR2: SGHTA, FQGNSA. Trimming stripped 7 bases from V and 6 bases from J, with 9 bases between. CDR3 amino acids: CASTSQSGELFF. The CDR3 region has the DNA TGTGCCAGCACCTCCCAGTCCGGGGAGCTGTTTTTT.

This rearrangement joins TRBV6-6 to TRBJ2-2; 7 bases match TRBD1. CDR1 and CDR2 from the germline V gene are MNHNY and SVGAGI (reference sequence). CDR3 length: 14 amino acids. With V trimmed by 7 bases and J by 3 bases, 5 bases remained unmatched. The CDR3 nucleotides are TGTGCCAGCACCGCGACAGGGTACACCGGGGAGCTGTTTTTT. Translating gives CASTATGYTGELFF.

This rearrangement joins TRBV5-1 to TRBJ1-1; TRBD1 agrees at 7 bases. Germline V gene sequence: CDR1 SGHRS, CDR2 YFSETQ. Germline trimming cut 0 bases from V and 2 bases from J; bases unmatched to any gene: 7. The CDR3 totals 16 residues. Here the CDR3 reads CASSLGRTGGNTEAFF. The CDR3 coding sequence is TGCGCCAGCAGCTTGGGACGGACAGGAGGTAACACTGAAGCTTTCTTT.

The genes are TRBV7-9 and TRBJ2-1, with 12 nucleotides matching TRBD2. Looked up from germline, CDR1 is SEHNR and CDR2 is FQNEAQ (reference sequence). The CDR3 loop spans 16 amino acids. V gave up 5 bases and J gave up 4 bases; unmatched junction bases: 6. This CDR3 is CASSGWTSGIYNEQFF. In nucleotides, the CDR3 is TGTGCCAGCAGCGGTTGGACTAGCGGGATATACAATGAGCAGTTCTTC.

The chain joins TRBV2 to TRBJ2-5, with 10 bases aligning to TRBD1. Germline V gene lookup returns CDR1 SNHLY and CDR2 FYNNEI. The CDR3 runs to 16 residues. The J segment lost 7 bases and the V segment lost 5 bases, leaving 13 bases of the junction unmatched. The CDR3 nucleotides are TGTGCCAGCAGTCTCCCCGGGACAGGGGCTGCGGGGACCCAGTACTTC. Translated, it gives CASSLPGTGAAGTQYF. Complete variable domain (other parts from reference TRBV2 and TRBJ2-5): EPEVTQTPSHQVTQMGQEVILRCVPISNHLYFYWYRQILGQKVEFLVSFYNNEISEKSEIFDDQFSVERPDGSNFTLKIRSTKLEDSAMYFCASSLPGTGAAGTQYFGPGTRLLVL.

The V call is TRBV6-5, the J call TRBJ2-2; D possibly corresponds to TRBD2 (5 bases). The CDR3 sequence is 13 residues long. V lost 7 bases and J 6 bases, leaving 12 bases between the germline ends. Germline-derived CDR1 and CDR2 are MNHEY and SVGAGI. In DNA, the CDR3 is TGTGCCAGCACTCTACTAGTTTCCGGGGAGCTGTTTTTT. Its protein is CASTLLVSGELFF.

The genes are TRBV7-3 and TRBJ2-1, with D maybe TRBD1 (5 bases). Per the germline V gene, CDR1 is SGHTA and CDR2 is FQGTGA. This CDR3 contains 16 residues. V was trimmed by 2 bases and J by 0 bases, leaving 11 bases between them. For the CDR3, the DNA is TGTGCCAGCAGCTTAGGTAGGGGCGGCTCCTACAATGAGCAGTTCTTC. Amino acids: CASSLGRGGSYNEQFF.

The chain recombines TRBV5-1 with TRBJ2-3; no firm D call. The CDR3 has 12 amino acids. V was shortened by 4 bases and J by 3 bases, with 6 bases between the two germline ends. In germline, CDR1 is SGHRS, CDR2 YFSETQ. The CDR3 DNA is TGCGCCAGCAGCATAGAGACAGATACGCAGTATTTT. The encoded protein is CASSIETDTQYF.

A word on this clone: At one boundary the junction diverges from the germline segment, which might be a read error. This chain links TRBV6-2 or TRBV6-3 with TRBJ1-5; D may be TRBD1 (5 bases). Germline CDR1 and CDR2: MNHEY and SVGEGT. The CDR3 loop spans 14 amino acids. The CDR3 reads CASSYGAGNPPQHF. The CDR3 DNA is TGTGCCAGCAGTTATGGGGCAGGGAATCCGCCCCAGCATTTT.

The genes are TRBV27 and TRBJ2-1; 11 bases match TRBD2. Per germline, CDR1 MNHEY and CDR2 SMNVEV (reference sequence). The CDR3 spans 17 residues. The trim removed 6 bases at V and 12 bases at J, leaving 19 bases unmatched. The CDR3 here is CASSFQPPVAGGPGQFF. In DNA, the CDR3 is TGTGCCAGCAGCTTCCAACCCCCGGTAGCGGGAGGGCCTGGGCAGTTCTTC.

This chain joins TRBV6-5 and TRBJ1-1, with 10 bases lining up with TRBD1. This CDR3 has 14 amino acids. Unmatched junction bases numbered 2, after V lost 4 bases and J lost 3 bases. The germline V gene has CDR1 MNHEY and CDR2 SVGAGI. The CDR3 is CASSLGQGYTEAFF. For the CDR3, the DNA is TGTGCCAGCAGTTTGGGACAGGGGTACACTGAAGCTTTCTTT.

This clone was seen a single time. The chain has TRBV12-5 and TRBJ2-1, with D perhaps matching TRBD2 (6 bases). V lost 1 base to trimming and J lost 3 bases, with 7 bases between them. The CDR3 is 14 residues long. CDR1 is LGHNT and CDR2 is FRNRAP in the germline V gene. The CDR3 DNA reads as TGTGCTAGTGGTTTGGGGGGGGACTACAATGAGCAGTTCTTC. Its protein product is CASGLGGDYNEQFF.

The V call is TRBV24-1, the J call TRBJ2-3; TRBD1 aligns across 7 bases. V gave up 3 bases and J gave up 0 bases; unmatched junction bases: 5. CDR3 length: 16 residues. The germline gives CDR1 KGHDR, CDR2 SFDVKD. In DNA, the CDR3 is TGTGCCACCAGTGATGCGACAGGGTATAGCACAGATACGCAGTATTTT. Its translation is CATSDATGYSTDTQYF.

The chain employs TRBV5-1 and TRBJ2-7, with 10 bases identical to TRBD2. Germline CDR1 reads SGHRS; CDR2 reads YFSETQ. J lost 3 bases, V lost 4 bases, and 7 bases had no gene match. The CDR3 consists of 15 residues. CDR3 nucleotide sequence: TGCGCCAGCAGCCAACGGACTAGCGGTCTCTACGAGCAGTACTTC. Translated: CASSQRTSGLYEQYF. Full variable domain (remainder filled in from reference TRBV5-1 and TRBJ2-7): KAGVTQTPRYLIKTRGQQVTLSCSPISGHRSVSWYQQTPGQGLQFLFEYFSETQRNKGNFPGRFSGRQFSNSRSEMNVSTLELGDSALYLCASSQRTSGLYEQYFGPGTRLTVT.

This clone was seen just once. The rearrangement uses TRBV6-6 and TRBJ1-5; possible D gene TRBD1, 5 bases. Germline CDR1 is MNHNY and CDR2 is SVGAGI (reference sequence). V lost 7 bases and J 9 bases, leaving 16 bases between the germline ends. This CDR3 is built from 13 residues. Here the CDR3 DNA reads TGTGCCAGCAACCCCAGGGAAGGGCGGCCCCAGCATTTT. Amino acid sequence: CASNPREGRPQHF.

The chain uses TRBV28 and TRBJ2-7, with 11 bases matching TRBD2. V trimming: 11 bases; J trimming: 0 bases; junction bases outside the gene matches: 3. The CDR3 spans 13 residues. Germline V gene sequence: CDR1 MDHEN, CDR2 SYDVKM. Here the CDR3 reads CAGSGRASYEQYF. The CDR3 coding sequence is TGTGCCGGTAGCGGGAGGGCCTCCTACGAGCAGTACTTC.